Shown below are 26 T cell receptor beta chains from a single sample sequenced in a study of CD8 T cells in ankylosing spondylitis. TCRdb used MiXCR to reprocess the 5' RACE reads, holding one entry per CDR3 protein. The repertoire holds about 240,000 distinct CDR3 sequences, with around 7.8% as singletons. Sequenced input: blood, either unsorted or a sorted T cell fraction (not recorded which). The source of these receptors is a male donor with ankylosing spondylitis or in good health (not recorded which).

The rearrangement links TRBV2 to TRBJ1-3, with D unclear. Germline lookup yields CDR1 SNHLY and CDR2 FYNNEI. V shed 5 bases and J shed 2 bases, with 16 bases lying between them. The CDR3 extends over 16 amino acids. The chain's CDR3 is CASSRDSKQAGNTIYF. CDR3 in DNA: TGTGCCAGCAGTCGGGATTCTAAGCAAGCTGGAAACACCATATATTTT. The variable domain in full, with the rest retrieved from reference TRBV2 and TRBJ1-3, is EPEVTQTPSHQVTQMGQEVILRCVPISNHLYFYWYRQILGQKVEFLVSFYNNEISEKSEIFDDQFSVERPDGSNFTLKIRSTKLEDSAMYFCASSRDSKQAGNTIYFGEGSWLTVV.

This clonotype was observed at least ten times. The chain has TRBV6-1 and TRBJ2-1, with D unresolved. The CDR3 loop spans 15 amino acids. Trimming left V 4 bases short and J 2 bases short, with 12 bases between. From germline, CDR1 is MNHNS and CDR2 SASEGT. The CDR3 reads CASSGFEKAYNEQFF. CDR3 bases: TGTGCCAGCAGTGGATTTGAGAAGGCCTACAATGAGCAGTTCTTC.

This clonotype has a handful of counts. The chain is built from TRBV20-1 and TRBJ2-7, with 10 bases identical to TRBD2. The V segment lost 5 bases and the J segment 6 bases; nucleotides outside the gene matches: 13. In germline, CDR1 is DFQATT, CDR2 SNEGSKA (reference sequence). The CDR3 covers 15 residues. The DNA of the CDR3 is TGCAGTGCTGCCTATCCCCCTAGCGGGAGTCCCGAGCAGTACTTC. Translating it yields CSAAYPPSGSPEQYF.

This clonotype occurred many times. J is TRBJ2-7 and V is TRBV7-9; D is undetermined. The CDR3 length is 15 residues. Germline CDR1 SEHNR, CDR2 FQNEAQ (reference sequence). Between the trimmed V and J ends, which lost 0 bases and 0 bases, there was a span of 9 bases. CDR3 sequence reads: CASSLAGDVSYEQYF. CDR3 nucleotides: TGTGCCAGCAGCTTAGCTGGCGACGTCTCCTACGAGCAGTACTTC.

The chain employs TRBV7-3 and TRBJ2-3; D call uncertain. Germline V gene sequence: CDR1 SGHTA, CDR2 FQGTGA. This CDR3 is built from 18 residues. Trimming shortened V by 1 base and J by 0 bases, and 17 bases separated the two germline ends. CDR3 nucleotide sequence: TGTGCCAGCAGCTTAAAAGTAACCGGCGGTCTGAGCACAGATACGCAGTATTTT. Protein: CASSLKVTGGLSTDTQYF.

This clonotype was counted at least ten times. The V gene is TRBV5-1, the J gene TRBJ1-5; D may be TRBD1 (6 bases). This CDR3 has 15 residues. Germline loops: CDR1 SGHRS, CDR2 YFSETQ. The V gene lost 1 base and the J gene lost 1 base, with 9 bases spanning the gap. CDR3 protein: CASSLTGRSNQPQHF. The CDR3 bases are TGCGCCAGCAGCTTGACAGGGCGGAGCAATCAGCCCCAGCATTTT.

This clonotype showed up many times. V usage is TRBV20-1 and J usage is TRBJ2-1; possibly TRBD2 for D (7 bases). Germline CDR1 DFQATT, CDR2 SNEGSKA (reference sequence). The V end lost 1 base, the J end lost 4 bases, and 14 bases lay between the germline ends. The CDR3 loop spans 15 amino acids. CDR3 bases: TGCAGTGCTAGAGGGGGGCGGGGGTATTACAATGAGCAGTTCTTC. Its protein product is CSARGGRGYYNEQFF.

This clonotype was seen at least ten times. The chain combines TRBV18 with TRBJ2-7; D is unresolved. This CDR3 is built from 13 residues. The germline V gene has CDR1 KGHSH and CDR2 LQKENI. Trimming removed 3 bases at V and 3 bases at J, with 9 bases between. This CDR3 is CASSPSSSYEQYF. The CDR3 DNA reads as TGTGCCAGCTCACCCAGCAGCAGCTACGAGCAGTACTTC.

In this sample, this clonotype turned up many times. The chain uses TRBV5-1 and TRBJ2-5; D is possibly TRBD1 (6 bases). The CDR3 is 16 amino acids. V shed 3 bases and J shed 0 bases, with 15 bases lying between them. Germline lookup yields CDR1 SGHRS and CDR2 YFSETQ. DNA of the CDR3: TGCGCCAGCAGCTCTACCGGGACACTGTACCAAGAGACCCAGTACTTC. This translates into CASSSTGTLYQETQYF.

The table lists this clonotype with a few counts. This chain links TRBV4-3 with TRBJ2-7; D perhaps matches TRBD1 (5 bases). The V gene lost 0 bases and the J gene lost 2 bases, with 11 bases spanning the gap. The CDR3 is 15 amino acids. Per germline, CDR1 LGHNA and CDR2 YSLEER. Here the CDR3 reads CASSQDPAGPYEQYF. In nucleotides, the CDR3 is TGCGCCAGCAGCCAAGATCCGGCAGGGCCCTACGAGCAGTACTTC.

This clonotype was detected ten times or more. The chain has TRBV4-1 and TRBJ2-1; no reliable D call. The CDR3 runs 14 residues. Germline lookup yields CDR1 MGHRA and CDR2 YSYEKL. Trimming pared 2 bases from V and 4 bases from J, leaving 9 bases between. CDR3 region: CASSQRQTYNEQFF. CDR3 coding DNA: TGCGCCAGCAGCCAAAGGCAAACTTACAATGAGCAGTTCTTC.

This clonotype came up many times. The CDR3 here is CASSYSQGLYGYTF. For the CDR3, the DNA is TGTGCCAGCAGTTACTCGCAAGGCTTATATGGCTACACCTTC. V is TRBV6-5 and J is TRBJ1-2; D is uncertain. Germline V gene lookup returns CDR1 MNHEY and CDR2 SVGAGI. V was trimmed by 0 bases and J by 5 bases, leaving 10 bases between them. CDR3 length: 14 residues.

This clonotype was observed at least ten times. The gene calls are TRBV25-1 and TRBJ1-1, with no clear D. CDR3 length equals 15 residues. Germline-derived CDR1 and CDR2 are MGHDK and SYGVNS. Trimming shortened V by 3 bases and J by 13 bases, and 24 bases separated the two germline ends. The CDR3 sequence is CASSESPSPRPLGFF. As DNA, the CDR3 is TGTGCCAGCAGTGAGTCCCCTTCCCCCAGGCCCCTTGGTTTCTTT.

In its sample, this clonotype was seen many times. The V call is TRBV10-3, the J call TRBJ2-3; no reliable D call. V was pared by 6 bases and J by 0 bases, with 10 bases between. The CDR3 is 14 residues long. From germline, CDR1 is ENHRY and CDR2 SYGVKD. The CDR3 spells CAIRAETSTDTQYF. The CDR3 coding sequence is TGTGCCATCAGGGCCGAGACTAGCACAGATACGCAGTATTTT.

This clonotype was recorded only once. CDR3 in DNA: TGTGCCAGCAGAACAGGGGGTGGAAACACCATATATTTT. Translation gives CASRTGGGNTIYF. The chain links TRBV7-2 to TRBJ1-3; the match to TRBD1 covers 8 bases. The germline gives CDR1 SGHTA, CDR2 FQGNSA. This CDR3 comprises 13 residues. The ends lost 6 bases at V and 3 bases at J; junction bases unmatched: 1.

This clonotype was seen ten or more times. V gene TRBV20-1 combines with J gene TRBJ2-3, with 8 bases lining up with TRBD1. The CDR3 loop spans 13 amino acids. J gave up 4 bases and V 4 bases, and 4 bases lay outside the gene matches. Germline CDR1 and CDR2: DFQATT and SNEGSKA (reference sequence). The CDR3 DNA reads TGCAGTGCTACGGACAGGGCCCCAGATACGCAGTATTTT. It specifies CSATDRAPDTQYF.

The CDR3 is CSARSPLLAASTDTQYF. CDR3 nucleotide sequence: TGCAGTGCTAGATCCCCTCTACTAGCGGCTAGCACAGATACGCAGTATTTT. V gene TRBV20-1 combines with J gene TRBJ2-3, with 8 positions matching TRBD2. The CDR3 sequence is 17 residues long. Germline CDR1 is DFQATT and CDR2 is SNEGSKA (reference sequence). The V segment lost 2 bases and the J segment 0 bases; nucleotides outside the gene matches: 10.

The V call is TRBV13, the J call TRBJ2-3, with TRBD2 matching over 8 bases. Germline-derived CDR1 and CDR2 are PRHDT and FYEKMQ (reference sequence). V was clipped by 7 bases and J by 5 bases; unmatched bases: 8. The CDR3 runs 14 residues. The CDR3 spells CASTTGGGLDTQYF. DNA of the CDR3: TGTGCCAGCACCACCGGCGGGGGGCTAGATACGCAGTATTTT.

This clonotype was recorded at least ten times. The chain couples TRBV12-3 or TRBV12-4 to TRBJ1-1; D is undetermined. The CDR3 loop spans 12 amino acids. The germline V and J ends were trimmed by 6 bases and 6 bases, with 11 bases remaining between them. CDR3 bases: TGTGCCAGCAGGTCCCGGGGAGCTGAAGCTTTCTTT. Translation: CASRSRGAEAFF.

This clonotype was detected ten times or more. The V gene is TRBV12-3 or TRBV12-4, the J gene TRBJ2-7; possible D gene TRBD1, 6 bases. V was clipped by 0 bases and J by 3 bases, with 12 bases between them. The CDR3 is made up of 15 amino acids. The CDR3, as DNA: TGTGCCAGCAGTTTAGCGCAGGGGCCCTTCTACGAGCAGTACTTC. Protein: CASSLAQGPFYEQYF.

This clonotype was observed many times. The V call is TRBV5-1, the J call TRBJ1-5; 7 bases are shared with TRBD1. With V trimmed by 3 bases and J by 2 bases, 5 bases remained unmatched. From germline, CDR1 is SGHRS and CDR2 YFSETQ. This CDR3 contains 15 residues. The CDR3 DNA reads as TGCGCCAGCAGCTATCAGGGGGATCGCAATCAGCCCCAGCATTTT. Translated: CASSYQGDRNQPQHF. Looking up the rest from reference TRBV5-1 and TRBJ1-5 gives the full variable domain: KAGVTQTPRYLIKTRGQQVTLSCSPISGHRSVSWYQQTPGQGLQFLFEYFSETQRNKGNFPGRFSGRQFSNSRSEMNVSTLELGDSALYLCASSYQGDRNQPQHFGDGTRLSIL.

This clonotype came up many times. V and J are TRBV9 and TRBJ2-7; TRBD2 aligns across 7 bases. The CDR3 spans 14 residues. Germline loops: CDR1 SGDLS, CDR2 YYNGEE. Trimming took 3 bases from V and 2 from J; bases not matched to a gene: 5. CDR3 nucleotide sequence: TGTGCCAGCAGCGCGACCGGGACTACCTACGAGCAGTACTTC. This codes for CASSATGTTYEQYF. The full variable domain, in which reference TRBV9 and TRBJ2-7 provide the parts outside the CDR3, is DSGVTQTPKHLITATGQRVTLRCSPRSGDLSVYWYQQSLDQGLQFLIQYYNGEERAKGNILERFSAQQFPDLHSELNLSSLELGDSALYFCASSATGTTYEQYFGPGTRLTVT.

Only a few counts were recorded for this clonotype. This chain joins TRBV6-5 and TRBJ2-3, with TRBD2 identical over 8 bases. CDR3 length: 16 amino acids. Germline CDR1 and CDR2: MNHEY and SVGAGI. J was trimmed by 5 bases and V by 2 bases; bases with no gene match: 9. The CDR3 sequence: CASSYAYSGKVDTQYF. In DNA form, the CDR3 reads TGTGCCAGCAGTTACGCCTATAGCGGGAAGGTAGATACGCAGTATTTT.

The chain couples TRBV11-2 to TRBJ2-5; 11 bases are shared with TRBD2. Trimming cost V 5 bases and J 4 bases; bases outside gene matches: 15. The germline gives CDR1 SGHAT, CDR2 FQNNGV. The CDR3 runs 18 residues. The CDR3 sequence is CASSPGLLAGGGGETQYF. In DNA, the CDR3 is TGTGCCAGCAGCCCCGGGTTGCTAGCGGGAGGAGGGGGAGAGACCCAGTACTTC.

Note on this clonotype: One junction end disagrees with the germline gene, perhaps due to a read error. The chain has TRBV5-1 and TRBJ2-3; tentatively, D is TRBD1 (6 bases). The CDR3 extends over 11 amino acids. From germline, CDR1 is SGHRS and CDR2 YFSETQ. CDR3 bases: TGCGCCAGCAGCTTGAGGACAGAATACCAATTT. Its protein product is CASSLRTEYQF.

J is TRBJ1-2 and V is TRBV27; 10 bases match TRBD1. Looked up from germline, CDR1 is MNHEY and CDR2 is SMNVEV (reference sequence). The CDR3 spans 16 residues. The V segment lost 6 bases and the J segment 4 bases; nucleotides outside the gene matches: 11. CDR3 sequence reads: CASRGTGVSLVYGYTF. CDR3 coding DNA: TGTGCCAGCAGAGGGACAGGGGTGTCATTGGTCTATGGCTACACCTTC.